The source of this T cell receptor beta chain is a study of blood T cell repertoires in COVID-19. Study-wide context: Spain, Italy and the United States supplied samples that represented acute and convalescent COVID-19. PBMCs, B-cell-depleted T cells, or T cells provided the cDNA or gDNA that made up the material.

Repertoires were generated with immunoSEQ multiplex PCR, while TCRdb's copy carries only in-frame clones and drops some. The sample includes about 200,000 clones, roughly 89% seen only once; the top ten take less than 4%. Living in about two dozen US areas, the participants were between roughly 18 and 90 years of age. The study assigned cohorts using participant-reported clinical history. This clone was observed a few times. Material: PBMCs or T cells enriched from blood (not recorded which). The TCR was taken from a woman younger than 45 with acute COVID-19.

CDR3 DNA sequence: TGTGCCAGCAGTGAGAGTCACTATGGCTACACCTTC. Translated: CASSESHYGYTF. The chain is built from TRBV2 and TRBJ1-2; no firm D call. CDR1 is SNHLY and CDR2 is FYNNEI in the germline V gene. The CDR3 has 12 residues. The V gene lost 3 bases and the J gene lost 3 bases, with 5 bases spanning the gap.